The 23 T cell receptor beta chains below all came from one sample that was sequenced in a study of CD8 T cells in ankylosing spondylitis. TCRdb redid the calling of the 5' RACE reads with MiXCR, one entry per CDR3 protein. The data show roughly 180,000 distinct CDR3 sequences, with roughly 12% seen just once and about 28% held by the top ten. The sequenced sample was blood, either unsorted or a sorted T cell fraction (not recorded which). All receptors derive from a male donor with ankylosing spondylitis or in good health (not recorded which).

The J gene is TRBJ2-3, the V gene TRBV29-1, with D maybe TRBD1 (6 bases). The CDR3 has 13 amino acids. Germline V gene lookup returns CDR1 SQVTM and CDR2 ANQGSEA. Trimming stripped 3 bases from V and 3 bases from J, with 10 bases between. CDR3 DNA sequence: TGCAGCGTTGAGAGGCAGGGGACAGATACGCAGTATTTT. It translates to CSVERQGTDTQYF.

This clonotype was recorded many times. CDR3 region: CASSYGWGKDGYTF. In nucleotides, the CDR3 is TGTGCCAGCAGTTACGGTTGGGGGAAGGATGGCTACACCTTC. This chain joins TRBV6-5 and TRBJ1-2, with TRBD1 as a possible D gene (5 bases). CDR3 length: 14 amino acids. Trimming pared 2 bases from V and 6 bases from J, leaving 13 bases between. Germline CDR1 is MNHEY and CDR2 is SVGAGI.

This clonotype came up many times. The gene calls are TRBV3-1 and TRBJ2-7; D gene unclear. Trimming took off 1 base at V and 0 bases at J, with 4 bases between the two ends. CDR3 length equals 13 residues. Germline CDR1 reads LGHDT; CDR2 reads YNNKEL (reference sequence). The CDR3 sequence: CASSQAFSYEQYF. The DNA for the CDR3 is TGTGCCAGCAGCCAAGCCTTCTCCTACGAGCAGTACTTC.

This clonotype came up many times. The chain joins TRBV29-1 to TRBJ1-1; tentative D call: TRBD1 (6 bases). Germline assignment: CDR1 SQVTM and CDR2 ANQGSEA. This CDR3 contains 13 residues. Trimming left V 0 bases short and J 3 bases short, with 8 bases between. For the CDR3, the DNA is TGCAGCGTTGAAGAAGGGGGGGACACTGAAGCTTTCTTT. This encodes CSVEEGGDTEAFF.

V usage is TRBV30 and J usage is TRBJ2-3, with 9 positions matching TRBD1. V gave up 7 bases and J gave up 3 bases; unmatched junction bases: 8. The germline gives CDR1 GTSNPN, CDR2 SVGIG (reference sequence). This CDR3 contains 14 residues. This CDR3 reads CALNRGPRTDTQYF. DNA of the CDR3: TGTGCCTTGAACAGGGGGCCAAGGACAGATACGCAGTATTTT.

This clonotype has a count of ten or more. The V gene is TRBV11-3, the J gene TRBJ2-3; TRBD2 matches at 9 bases. V was pared by 4 bases and J by 12 bases, with 17 bases of the junction left unmatched. The germline CDR1 and CDR2 sequences are SGHNT and YENEEA. The CDR3 runs to 16 residues. CDR3 protein: CASSSAGTSSSSPQYF. In DNA form, the CDR3 reads TGTGCCAGCAGCTCGGCCGGGACTAGCTCCAGCTCACCCCAGTATTTT.

On this clonotype itself: A clone one base away is much larger, so this may be a read error. The V gene is TRBV7-9, the J gene TRBJ1-1, with a weak D call TRBD1 (5 bases). The CDR3 sequence is 13 residues long. Germline V CDR1 and CDR2: SEHNR, FQNEAQ (reference sequence). V was shortened by 2 bases and J by 6 bases, with 10 bases between the two germline ends. CDR3 DNA: TGTGCCAGCAGCTTACGCAGGGATGCTGAAGCTTTCTTT. Residues: CASSLRRDAEAFF.

The chain uses TRBV10-1 and TRBJ2-7; TRBD2 is a possible D gene (6 bases). Germline V gene lookup returns CDR1 WNHNN and CDR2 SYGVQD (reference sequence). The V end lost 11 bases, the J end lost 2 bases, and 25 bases lay between the germline ends. The CDR3 loop spans 16 amino acids. CDR3 sequence reads: CAGPRQSLKRAYEQYF. CDR3 sequence (DNA): TGCGCCGGGCCCCGGCAGTCTTTAAAGCGGGCCTACGAGCAGTACTTC.

A few counts support this clonotype. The CDR3 DNA reads TGTGCCAGCAGCTTAAAAGGCGCCCGGGGCTACACCTTC. Protein product: CASSLKGARGYTF. This sequence joins TRBV7-2 and TRBJ1-2; D remains ambiguous. CDR3 length: 13 amino acids. The V and J ends lost 2 bases and 8 bases respectively, with 12 bases between them. The germline V gene encodes CDR1 SGHTA and CDR2 FQGNSA.

The J gene is TRBJ2-7, the V gene TRBV2, with TRBD2 identical over 8 bases. Germline CDR1 reads SNHLY; CDR2 reads FYNNEI. The junction had 13 bases not matched to a gene; V was cut back by 5 bases and J by 7 bases. The CDR3 covers 15 residues. This CDR3 is CASSSRGGRLLEQYF. Written as DNA, the CDR3 is TGTGCCAGCAGTTCACGGGGCGGGAGGCTTTTGGAGCAGTACTTC.

Many counts were recorded for this clonotype. The chain recombines TRBV12-3 or TRBV12-4 with TRBJ2-2; TRBD1 is a possible D gene (6 bases). Trimming left V 5 bases short and J 2 bases short, with 12 bases between. This CDR3 region has 15 residues. The DNA for the CDR3 is TGTGCCAGCAGTCGGACAGAGACTAACACCGGGGAGCTGTTTTTT. It translates to CASSRTETNTGELFF.

This clonotype was seen repeatedly, ten times or more. The chain has TRBV5-1 and TRBJ2-2, with D possibly being TRBD1 (5 bases). The CDR3 is 16 amino acids. V was cut by 0 bases and J by 5 bases, with 14 bases left in between. Germline CDR1 SGHRS, CDR2 YFSETQ. The DNA for the CDR3 is TGCGCCAGCAGCTTGGAAGGAGCAGGGTCTACCGGGGAGCTGTTTTTT. This gives the protein CASSLEGAGSTGELFF. The full variable domain, its missing parts supplied by reference TRBV5-1 and TRBJ2-2, is KAGVTQTPRYLIKTRGQQVTLSCSPISGHRSVSWYQQTPGQGLQFLFEYFSETQRNKGNFPGRFSGRQFSNSRSEMNVSTLELGDSALYLCASSLEGAGSTGELFFGEGSRLTVL.

This clonotype was detected many times. The rearrangement uses TRBV3-1 and TRBJ2-3; the D is unclear. Per germline, CDR1 LGHDT and CDR2 YNNKEL (reference sequence). Trimming removed 1 base from V and 4 bases from J, with 6 bases in between. This CDR3 has 13 residues. CDR3 loop: CASSQAESDTQYF. CDR3 DNA: TGTGCCAGCAGCCAAGCGGAATCAGATACGCAGTATTTT.

The chain joins TRBV12-3 or TRBV12-4 to TRBJ1-2; maybe TRBD1 (6 bases). The CDR3 has 12 amino acids. Trimming took 1 base from V and 10 from J, leaving 10 bases between them. CDR3 in amino acids: CASSLGGAHYTF. CDR3 coding DNA: TGTGCCAGCAGTTTAGGGGGGGCTCACTACACCTTC.

This clonotype was observed many times. This chain links TRBV20-1 with TRBJ2-2, with 7 bases that match TRBD1. CDR1 DFQATT and CDR2 SNEGSKA come from the germline V gene (reference sequence). J was trimmed by 1 base and V by 0 bases; bases with no gene match: 8. The CDR3 is 17 amino acids. CDR3 sequence reads: CSARDRQGLQNTGELFF. The CDR3 DNA is TGCAGTGCTAGAGATAGACAGGGCTTACAGAACACCGGGGAGCTGTTTTTT.

The sample holds many counts of this clonotype. The V gene is TRBV2, the J gene TRBJ2-3; 14 nucleotides agree with TRBD2. The CDR3 extends over 15 amino acids. V gave up 5 bases and J gave up 4 bases; unmatched junction bases: 2. The germline V gene encodes CDR1 SNHLY and CDR2 FYNNEI. The CDR3 loop reads CASSRLAGGPDTQYF. In DNA form, the CDR3 reads TGTGCCAGCAGTAGACTAGCGGGGGGGCCAGATACGCAGTATTTT.

The DNA for the CDR3 is TGCAGTGCTCTACGGACAGGGCGGGGGGGAGAGACCCAGTACTTC. Translation gives CSALRTGRGGETQYF. The chain combines TRBV20-1 with TRBJ2-5; possible D gene TRBD2, 9 bases. Germline V gene lookup returns CDR1 DFQATT and CDR2 SNEGSKA (reference sequence). CDR3 length: 15 amino acids. V was shortened by 5 bases and J by 4 bases, with 20 bases between the two germline ends.

As concerns this clonotype: A much more abundant neighbour one base away suggests this may be a read error. This chain links TRBV20-1 with TRBJ2-1; possible D gene TRBD2, 6 bases. The V gene's germline CDR1 is DFQATT and CDR2 SNEGSKA (reference sequence). The CDR3 consists of 15 residues. CDR3 protein: CSTRSGIADYNEQFF. The CDR3 coding sequence is TGCAGTACTAGAAGCGGAATAGCGGACTACAATGAGCAGTTCTTC.

This clonotype was counted ten times or more. The chain couples TRBV20-1 to TRBJ1-2; TRBD1 is a possible D gene (5 bases). Germline assignment: CDR1 DFQATT and CDR2 SNEGSKA (reference sequence). The CDR3 is 13 amino acids. The V end lost 3 bases, the J end lost 9 bases, and 17 bases lay between the germline ends. The CDR3, as DNA: TGCAGTGCTAGTCCAGGGATCGGAAGGAGCTACACCTTC. Protein sequence: CSASPGIGRSYTF.

On this clonotype itself: A read error may explain this, as a much larger clone is one base away. This rearrangement joins TRBV19 to TRBJ1-2; D not resolved. The V end lost 7 bases, the J end lost 8 bases, and 14 bases lay between the germline ends. Per the germline V gene, CDR1 is LNHDA and CDR2 is SQIVND (reference sequence). CDR3 length: 12 residues. DNA of the CDR3: TGTGCCAGTACCGGGCCCTCCTCCGGCTACACCTTC. Translating gives CASTGPSSGYTF.

This clonotype appeared many times. This chain connects TRBV10-1 to TRBJ1-2, with D perhaps matching TRBD1 (5 bases). In germline, CDR1 is WNHNN, CDR2 SYGVQD (reference sequence). V shed 2 bases and J shed 4 bases, with 8 bases lying between them. The CDR3 consists of 13 residues. CDR3 region: CASSERGSYGYTF. Here the CDR3 DNA reads TGCGCCAGCAGTGAGCGGGGCAGCTATGGCTACACCTTC.

The rearrangement joins TRBV7-9 to TRBJ2-5, with 8 bases lining up with TRBD1. V gave up 5 bases and J gave up 7 bases; unmatched junction bases: 9. CDR1 and CDR2 from the germline V gene are SEHNR and FQNEAQ (reference sequence). This CDR3 region has 14 residues. In nucleotides, the CDR3 is TGTGCCAGCAGCGTAACAGGGGGACGAAGGACCCAGTACTTC. Translating gives CASSVTGGRRTQYF.

This clonotype has a count of ten or more. This chain uses TRBV5-1 with TRBJ2-5; TRBD1 matches 7 bases. With V trimmed by 0 bases and J by 4 bases, 6 bases remained unmatched. Germline CDR1 and CDR2: SGHRS and YFSETQ. CDR3 size: 15 residues. The CDR3 coding sequence is TGCGCCAGCAGCTTGGGGGGCTCAGGGGGAGAGACCCAGTACTTC. It encodes CASSLGGSGGETQYF. The full variable domain, rest sourced from reference TRBV5-1 and TRBJ2-5, is KAGVTQTPRYLIKTRGQQVTLSCSPISGHRSVSWYQQTPGQGLQFLFEYFSETQRNKGNFPGRFSGRQFSNSRSEMNVSTLELGDSALYLCASSLGGSGGETQYFGPGTRLLVL.